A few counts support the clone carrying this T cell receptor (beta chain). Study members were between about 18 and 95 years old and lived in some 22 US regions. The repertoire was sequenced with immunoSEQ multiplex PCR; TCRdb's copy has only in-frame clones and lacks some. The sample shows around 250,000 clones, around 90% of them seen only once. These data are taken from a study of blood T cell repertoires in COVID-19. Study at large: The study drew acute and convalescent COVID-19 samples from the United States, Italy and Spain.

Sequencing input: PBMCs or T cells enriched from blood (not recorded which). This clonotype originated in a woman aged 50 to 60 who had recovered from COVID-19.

The CDR3 DNA reads TGCGCCAGCAGCCCCTACGGGACTAGCGGGAGTGGGGAGACCCAGTACTTC. It encodes CASSPYGTSGSGETQYF. The chain is built from TRBV5-1 and TRBJ2-5; 14 positions match TRBD2. The CDR3 consists of 17 residues. In germline, CDR1 is SGHRS, CDR2 YFSETQ. V shed 4 bases and J 5 bases; nucleotides not matched to a gene: 10.